This TCR beta chain was profiled in a study of T cells after yellow fever vaccination (dated by TCRdb to the late 2010s). As for the study more broadly: The SMART-Seq v4 Ultra Low Input RNA kit was used to prepare libraries from fractions with low cell numbers. Bulk PBMC replicates and cell subsets were isolated from blood drawn at multiple timepoints before and after both primary and secondary immunization. Two healthy male donors, one aged 18 to 29 and one aged 30 to 40 years, made up the cohort. To follow T-cell clones before and after primary and booster YFV17D yellow fever vaccination, bulk TCR alpha and beta repertoires were sequenced over time. The study at large found these results: Most clones expanded after primary vaccination (96% of CD4 and 88% of CD8) were re-detected after the booster, suggesting that broad memory maintenance occurred. Only a couple of donors were included in the study, so the extent to which the findings can be generalized is limited. Computational filtering was needed because FACS-sorted repertoires could contain abundant contaminating clonotypes from the bulk population. A small share of clonotypes occurred in both CD4 and CD8 compartments, likely arising from convergent recombination. Compared with the primary T-cell response, the secondary T-cell response was faster but weaker, reaching its peak on day 5 rather than on day 15.

With regard to this clonotype: No antigen is known for it. Base qualities are not provided; no much larger clone lies one nucleotide away.

TCR cDNA was synthesized by 5'RACE template switching, through which a universal primer site and unique molecular identifiers were introduced. cDNA synthesis was primed from both the TCR alpha and TCR beta constant segments. Library amplification used two PCR steps, and the second PCR step added sample barcodes and sequencing adapters. Sequencing of libraries was done on Illumina HiSeq 2500 (2x100 bp) or NovaSeq (2x150 bp). The published analysis was carried out like this. MIGEC handled demultiplexing of reads and collapsing into UMI consensus sequences, while MiXCR performed V(D)J alignment. Vaccine-responding clonotypes were identified with edgeR using replicate PBMC samples, with FDR below 0.01 and a log2 fold change above 5 up to day 15 being required. Each bulk clonotype was labeled CD4 or CD8 based on which sequenced repertoire, CD4 or CD8, contained the clonotype at higher abundance. TCRdb took the public reads, trimmed them with fastp at Q25, ran MiXCR for clone calling and kept in-frame beta chains. Here each entry gathers all rows of one CDR3 protein and keeps the most common genes and DNA. The V and J calls shown here were made by TCRdb, not taken from the authors' results. A total of 200,000 to 300,000 distinct CDR3 sequences appear in this sample, more than 6.5% of them only once. The leading ten clones occupy approximately 0.99% of the sample.

V lost 3 bases and J lost 2 bases, and the count of bases not matched to a germline gene is 2. Looking up the germline V gene yields CDR1 ENHRY and CDR2 SYGVKD. Taken from cysteine to phenylalanine, the CDR3 has 15 residues. Of the read, only the CDR3 DNA is kept; its 45 bases are in frame from base 1. Reading the label with the study, this specimen's treatment or condition is: live attenuated yellow fever vaccine strain. PBMCs were isolated from peripheral blood using a standard Ficoll-Paque protocol. CD4 and CD8 T-cell fractions were isolated with Dynabeads CD4 and CD8 positive selection kits. RNA was extracted with TriZol from bulk PBMCs, CD4 and CD8 fractions, and dextramer-positive and dextramer-negative fractions.

The sequencing here drew on CD4+ T cells sorted from PBMCs, taken on the day of the yellow fever booster vaccination. The TCR originated in a young man who received the YFV17D yellow fever vaccine. The chain employs TRBV10-3 and TRBJ2-3; TRBD2 lines up with 10 middle nucleotides. The DNA reads TGTGCCATCAGTGAAGCGGGAGGGTTCACAGATACGCAGTATTTT. Its protein reads: CAISEAGGFTDTQYF.